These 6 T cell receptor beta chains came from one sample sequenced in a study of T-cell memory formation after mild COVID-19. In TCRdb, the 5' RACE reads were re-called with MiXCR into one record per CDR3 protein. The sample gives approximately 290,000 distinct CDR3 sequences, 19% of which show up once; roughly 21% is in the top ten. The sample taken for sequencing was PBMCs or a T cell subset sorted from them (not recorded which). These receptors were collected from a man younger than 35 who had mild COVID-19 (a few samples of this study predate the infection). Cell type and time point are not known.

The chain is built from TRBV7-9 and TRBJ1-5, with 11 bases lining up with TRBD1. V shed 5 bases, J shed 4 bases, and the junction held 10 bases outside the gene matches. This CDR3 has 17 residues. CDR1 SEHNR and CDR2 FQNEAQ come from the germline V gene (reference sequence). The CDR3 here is CASSSGGQGDGNQPQHF. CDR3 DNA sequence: TGTGCCAGCAGCAGTGGGGGACAGGGGGATGGGAATCAGCCCCAGCATTTT.

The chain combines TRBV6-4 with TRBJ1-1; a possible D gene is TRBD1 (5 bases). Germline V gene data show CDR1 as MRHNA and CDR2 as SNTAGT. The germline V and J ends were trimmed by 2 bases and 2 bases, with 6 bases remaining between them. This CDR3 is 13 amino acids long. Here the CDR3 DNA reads TGTGCCAGCAGTGACCGGGACAACACTGAAGCTTTCTTT. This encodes CASSDRDNTEAFF.

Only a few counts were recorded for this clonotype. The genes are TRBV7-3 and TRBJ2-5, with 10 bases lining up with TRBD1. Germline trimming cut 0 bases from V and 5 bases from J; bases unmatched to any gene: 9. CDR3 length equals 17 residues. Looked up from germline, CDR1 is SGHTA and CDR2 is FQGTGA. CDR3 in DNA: TGTGCCAGCAGCTTAACGGCGGGACAGGGGATTGGGGAGACCCAGTACTTC. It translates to CASSLTAGQGIGETQYF. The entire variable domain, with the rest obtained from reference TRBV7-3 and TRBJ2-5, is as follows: GAGVSQTPSNKVTEKGKYVELRCDPISGHTALYWYRQSLGQGPEFLIYFQGTGAADDSGLPNDRFFAVRPEGSVSTLKIQRTERGDSAVYLCASSLTAGQGIGETQYFGPGTRLLVL.

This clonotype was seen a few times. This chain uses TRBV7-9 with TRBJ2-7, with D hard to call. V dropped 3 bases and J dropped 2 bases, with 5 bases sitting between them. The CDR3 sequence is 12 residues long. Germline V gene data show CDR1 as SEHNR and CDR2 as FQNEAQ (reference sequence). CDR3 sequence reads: CASSFEPYEQYF. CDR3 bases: TGTGCCAGCAGCTTCGAGCCCTACGAGCAGTACTTC.

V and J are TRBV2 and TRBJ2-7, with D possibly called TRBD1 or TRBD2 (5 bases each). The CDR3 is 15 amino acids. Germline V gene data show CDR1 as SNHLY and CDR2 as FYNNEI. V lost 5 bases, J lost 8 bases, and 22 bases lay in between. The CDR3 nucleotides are TGTGCCAGCAGTACCAGAGGGGCGGCCGCCGGTAAGCAGTACTTC. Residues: CASSTRGAAAGKQYF. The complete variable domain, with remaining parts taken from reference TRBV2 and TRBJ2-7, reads EPEVTQTPSHQVTQMGQEVILRCVPISNHLYFYWYRQILGQKVEFLVSFYNNEISEKSEIFDDQFSVERPDGSNFTLKIRSTKLEDSAMYFCASSTRGAAAGKQYFGPGTRLTVT.

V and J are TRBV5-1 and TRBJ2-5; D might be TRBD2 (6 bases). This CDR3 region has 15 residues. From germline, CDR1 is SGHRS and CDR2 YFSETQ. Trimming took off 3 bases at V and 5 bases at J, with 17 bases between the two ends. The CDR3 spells CASSSDPGGWETQYF. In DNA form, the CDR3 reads TGCGCCAGCAGCTCGGACCCCGGGGGTTGGGAGACCCAGTACTTC.